This T cell receptor beta chain appears in the sequencing data of a study of regulatory T cells in long-lasting Graves disease. Sample time point: persistent/refractory GD, antithyroid drugs over 5 years with positive TRAb. With RNA extracted from PBMCs as input, the TCR library was made. It was by American Thyroid Association guidelines that Graves' disease was diagnosed. The germline V gene has CDR1 SGHKS and CDR2 YYEKEE (reference sequence). Between the trimmed V and J ends, which lost 4 bases and 7 bases, there was a span of 18 bases. CDR3 length: 16 residues. Through Arm-PCR of CDR3 regions and iRepertoire HTBI primers, TCR beta libraries were built. Original processing notes: Gene usage covered 62 TRBV and some 13 TRBJ segments. TCRdb used MiXCR to reprocess the multiplex PCR reads, holding one entry per CDR3 protein. The V and J calls and clone size come from TCRdb's table, not from the authors' own analysis. The sample yields fewer than 450,000 distinct CDR3 sequences, around 20% seen once.

The sequenced sample was peripheral blood mononuclear cells (PBMCs), obtained when the disease was refractory, from a patient treated with antithyroid drugs. The origin of this receptor is a female donor with Graves disease. The rearrangement links TRBV5-5 to TRBJ1-6; perhaps TRBD1 as D (6 bases). The CDR3 here is CASSHRVIYMNSPLHF. CDR3 coding DNA: TGTGCCAGCAGCCACAGGGTGATATATATGAATTCACCCCTCCACTTT.